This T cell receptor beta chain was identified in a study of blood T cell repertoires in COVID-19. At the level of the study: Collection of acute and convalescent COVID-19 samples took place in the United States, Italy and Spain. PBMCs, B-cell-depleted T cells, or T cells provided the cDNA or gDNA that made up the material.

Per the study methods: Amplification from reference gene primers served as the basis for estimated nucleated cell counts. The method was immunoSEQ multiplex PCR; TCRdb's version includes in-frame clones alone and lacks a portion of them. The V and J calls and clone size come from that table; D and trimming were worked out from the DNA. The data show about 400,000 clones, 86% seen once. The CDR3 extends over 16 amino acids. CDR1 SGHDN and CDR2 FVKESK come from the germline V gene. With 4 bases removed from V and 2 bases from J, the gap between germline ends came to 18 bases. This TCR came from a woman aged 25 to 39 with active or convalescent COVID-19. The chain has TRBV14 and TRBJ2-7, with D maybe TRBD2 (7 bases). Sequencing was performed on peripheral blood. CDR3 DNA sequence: TGTGCCAGCAGCCGAGGACGGGGGGCGGACCCCTACGAGCAGTACTTC. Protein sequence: CASSRGRGADPYEQYF.